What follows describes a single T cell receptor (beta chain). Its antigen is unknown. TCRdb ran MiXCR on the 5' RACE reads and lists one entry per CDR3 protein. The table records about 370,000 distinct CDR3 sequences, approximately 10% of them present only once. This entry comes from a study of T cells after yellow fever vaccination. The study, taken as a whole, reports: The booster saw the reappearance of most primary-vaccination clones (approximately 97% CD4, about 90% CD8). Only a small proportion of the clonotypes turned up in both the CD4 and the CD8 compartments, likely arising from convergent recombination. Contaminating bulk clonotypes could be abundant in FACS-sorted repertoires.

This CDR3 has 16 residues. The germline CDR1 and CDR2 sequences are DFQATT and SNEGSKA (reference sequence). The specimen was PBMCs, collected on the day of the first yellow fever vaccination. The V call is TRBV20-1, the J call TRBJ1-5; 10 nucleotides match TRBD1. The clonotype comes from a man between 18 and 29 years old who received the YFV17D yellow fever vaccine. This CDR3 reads CCARDRTGGGHQPQHF. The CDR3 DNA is TGCTGCGCTAGAGATCGGACAGGGGGAGGGCATCAGCCCCAGCATTTT.